This T cell receptor beta chain was profiled in a study of T cell repertoires in cytomegalovirus infection. Study-wide findings and caveats: Dominating the ex vivo response were TCR beta clonotypes that were CMV-specific and HLA-C-restricted.

The CDR3 length is 15 residues. V shed 6 bases and J 1 base; nucleotides not matched to a gene: 8. Germline V lookup: CDR1 SEHNR, CDR2 FQNEAQ (reference sequence). Each CDR3 protein gets one entry after TCRdb re-called the reads with MiXCR. The table has more than 55,000 distinct CDR3 sequences, approximately 22% seen once. A few counts support this clonotype. Its antigen remains unidentified. Sequenced here: CD8+ T cells from cultured PBMCs, sampled from culture after CMV antigen stimulation. The chain is built from TRBV7-9 and TRBJ2-7; 8 bases are shared with TRBD2. This sequence was found in a human donor in good health (CMV status not recorded). Some clones in this sample may be carry-over from other donors' samples. The CDR3 region has the DNA TGTGCCAGCAGGTTCAGCGGGGGCCAATCCTACGAGCAGTACTTC. It encodes CASRFSGGQSYEQYF.